These T cell receptor beta chains were read from a single sample in a study of glioma-infiltrating T cells after dendritic cell vaccination. Some clones are missing from TCRdb's copy, which holds only in-frame ones; the method was immunoSEQ multiplex PCR. The profile shows tens of thousands of clones, around nine tenths of them singletons. This material consisted of blood, taken before dendritic cell vaccination. Every receptor here comes from a human donor with glioblastoma. Both conserved end residues are part of each CDR3. The D gene is left open where the match is weak. The listing skips clone size in some rows; elsewhere it reads once, few, many or a size class.

V gene,J gene,D gene,clone size,CDR3 DNA,CDR3 protein
TRBV27,TRBJ1-2,.,.,TGTGCCAGCAGCCTCGCGGGGGGTTCCTATGGCTACACCTTC,CASSLAGGSYGYTF
TRBV11-2,TRBJ2-7,.,few,TGTGCCAGCAGCTTCGGGACGGGTCGGGGGAGCGAGCAGTACTTC,CASSFGTGRGSEQYF
TRBV18,TRBJ1-5,TRBD1,.,TGTGCCAGCTCAAATCGGGACAGTTCCGCGGGTCAGCCCCAGCATTTT,CASSNRDSSAGQPQHF
TRBV18,TRBJ2-2,TRBD1,.,TGTGCCAGCTCACCCCAGGGGGTTCGGAACACCGGGGAGCTGTTTTTT,CASSPQGVRNTGELFF
TRBV5-4,TRBJ1-4,.,.,TGTGCCAGCAGCTTGGGGTCTGAGGCCACTAATGAAAAACTGTTTTTT,CASSLGSEATNEKLFF
TRBV7-2,TRBJ1-3,.,.,TGTGCCAGCAGCCCGACTTCTGGAAACACCATATATTTT,CASSPTSGNTIYF
TRBV7-8,TRBJ1-5,TRBD1,.,TGTGCCAGCAGCGAGGGGACAGGGGATCAGCCCCAGCATTTT,CASSEGTGDQPQHF
TRBV4-2,TRBJ2-3,.,.,TGTGCCAGCAGCCAAGGGACAGGAGGGAGAGATACGCAGTATTTT,CASSQGTGGRDTQYF
TRBV6-1,TRBJ2-7,.,few,TGTGCCAGCAGTGAACGCAGGGCCTACGAGCAGTACTTC,CASSERRAYEQYF
TRBV5-1,TRBJ1-5,TRBD1,.,TGCGCCAGCTCCACAGGGGCCCTAAACAATCAGCCCCAGCATTTT,CASSTGALNNQPQHF
TRBV14,TRBJ1-1,.,.,TGTGCCAGCAGCCAAGAGTGGGGCAGGCAGAACACTGAAGCTTTCTTT,CASSQEWGRQNTEAFF
TRBV10-2,TRBJ2-1,TRBD2,.,TGCGCCAGCAGTGAGTCCGGCGGGGGGAGCTCCTACAATGAGCAGTTCTTC,CASSESGGGSSYNEQFF
TRBV5-1,TRBJ1-2,.,.,TGCGCCAGCAGCTTAGGTATGGGGGGAGATAACTATGGCTACACCTTC,CASSLGMGGDNYGYTF
TRBV2,TRBJ1-2,.,.,TGTGCCAGCAGTGACCAGGGAACGTCTAACTATGGCTACACCTTC,CASSDQGTSNYGYTF
TRBV5-1,TRBJ2-7,TRBD1,.,TGCGCCAGCAGCCCGACAGGGTCCTCCTACGAGCAGTACTTC,CASSPTGSSYEQYF
TRBV6-5,TRBJ1-5,TRBD1,.,TGTGCCAGCAGTTTAACCCACAGGGGCAGTCAGCCCCAGCATTTT,CASSLTHRGSQPQHF
TRBV4-1,TRBJ2-2,TRBD1,.,TGCGCCAGCAGCCAAGTATGGACAGGGGGCGCGAACACCGGGGAGCTGTTTTTT,CASSQVWTGGANTGELFF
TRBV18,TRBJ1-2,TRBD1,once,TGTGCCAGCTCACCCTTACAGGGGGAGAACTATGGCTACACCTTC,CASSPLQGENYGYTF
TRBV7-9,TRBJ2-7,.,.,TGTGCCAGCAGCTCCTCGCTAGCGTCCTACGAGCAGTACTTC,CASSSSLASYEQYF
TRBV9,TRBJ1-4,.,.,TGTGCCAGCAGCGGGGGGGTAACAGCGGGTGAAAAACTGTTTTTT,CASSGGVTAGEKLFF
TRBV18,TRBJ1-1,.,.,TGTGCCAGCTCACGCGGTCCCTTCAACACTGAAGCTTTCTTT,CASSRGPFNTEAFF
TRBV7-2,TRBJ2-2,TRBD2,once,TGTGCCAGCAGCCCAATTGAGAAGCGGGGGATAAACACCGGGGAGCTGTTTTTT,CASSPIEKRGINTGELFF
TRBV6-1,TRBJ2-2,TRBD2,.,TGTGCCAGCAGTGAACTAGCGGGGGGCCCCGGGGAGCTGTTTTTT,CASSELAGGPGELFF
TRBV30,TRBJ2-7,TRBD2,.,TGTGCCTGGAGTGTAAGCGGGGGGGCCTACGAGCAGTACTTC,CAWSVSGGAYEQYF
TRBV2,TRBJ2-1,.,.,TGTGCCAGCACCAACCTCCGGGGAACCTACAATGAGCAGTTCTTC,CASTNLRGTYNEQFF
TRBV20-1,TRBJ2-4,.,few,TGCAGTGCTTACTGGGAGAACATTCAGTACTTC,CSAYWENIQYF
TRBV4-2,TRBJ1-3,.,few,TGTGCCAGCAGCCAAGACAGGGTATCTGGAAACACCATATATTTT,CASSQDRVSGNTIYF
TRBV18,TRBJ1-2,TRBD1,.,TGTGCCAGCTCACAGGGGGCGGACTATGGCTACACCTTC,CASSQGADYGYTF
TRBV5-6,TRBJ2-6,.,.,TGTGCCAGCAGCCTCCAGGGGCCCCGCTCTGGGGCCAACGTCCTGACTTTC,CASSLQGPRSGANVLTF
TRBV9,TRBJ1-4,.,.,TGTGCCAGCAGCGTAGGGTCCGGGGGGAATGCGGAAAAACTGTTTTTT,CASSVGSGGNAEKLFF
TRBV5-8,TRBJ2-1,.,.,TGTGCCAGCACCGTAAGTCAGGGCCGTTACAATGAGCAGTTCTTC,CASTVSQGRYNEQFF
TRBV7-6,TRBJ1-6,.,once,TGTGCCAGCAGCTTGGGGCAGAGTTATAATTCACCCCTCCACTTT,CASSLGQSYNSPLHF
TRBV4-1,TRBJ2-7,TRBD1,.,TGCGCCAGCATGAGACGACAGGGTGATAGACCGTACTTC,CASMRRQGDRPYF
TRBV2,TRBJ1-2,.,.,TGTGCCAGCAGTGTAGGGGGACGAGGCTACACCTTC,CASSVGGRGYTF
TRBV19,TRBJ2-6,TRBD1,.,TGTGCCAGTAGAACAGGGGCTGCTGGGGCCAACGTCCTGACTTTC,CASRTGAAGANVLTF
TRBV5-1,TRBJ2-7,TRBD1,.,TGCGCCAGCAGCTTGAGACAGGGGTCCTACGAGCAGTACTTC,CASSLRQGSYEQYF
TRBV15,TRBJ1-6,.,.,TGTGCCACCAGCAGAGATAGGAGGGTAGATTCACCCCTCCACTTT,CATSRDRRVDSPLHF
TRBV7-9,TRBJ2-7,TRBD1,once,TGTGCCAGCAGCGAGATGAACAGGGGTCTGACCTACGAGCAGTACTTC,CASSEMNRGLTYEQYF
TRBV7-9,TRBJ2-5,.,.,TGTGCCAGCAGCTTAGCTAGCGGACAAGAGACCCAGTACTTC,CASSLASGQETQYF
TRBV19,TRBJ1-4,TRBD1,.,TGTGCCAGTAGTATACGGGACAGGGTTATTGAAAAACTGTTTTTT,CASSIRDRVIEKLFF
TRBV6-1,TRBJ2-7,.,few,TGTGCCAGCAGCGGGGACACAGGGTTTTCTAGGGAGCAGTACTTC,CASSGDTGFSREQYF
TRBV4-2,TRBJ2-2,.,once,TGTGCCAGCAGCGTGGGGCCCGGGGGGAACACCGGGGAGCTGTTTTTT,CASSVGPGGNTGELFF
TRBV18,TRBJ2-3,TRBD1,.,TGTGCCAGCTCACCGGACAGGACAGATACGCAGTATTTT,CASSPDRTDTQYF
TRBV29-1,TRBJ2-3,.,.,TGCAGCGTTGAGTGGGCCACAGATACGCAGTATTTT,CSVEWATDTQYF
TRBV2,TRBJ1-5,.,.,TGTGCCAGCGAGTCGCCCCTCTGCTTGCCCCAGCATTTT,CASESPLCLPQHF
TRBV19,TRBJ2-7,TRBD2,.,TGTGCCAGTAGTGGACTAGCGGGGGGGGAGCAGTACTTC,CASSGLAGGEQYF
TRBV18,TRBJ1-2,TRBD1,.,TGTGCCAGCTCACAAGGGGCCGGACAGGGATCCAACTATGGCTACACCTTC,CASSQGAGQGSNYGYTF
TRBV5-1,TRBJ1-4,TRBD1,.,TGCGCCAGCAGCTGGGGGACAGGGGGAGATGAAAAACTGTTTTTT,CASSWGTGGDEKLFF